The 16 T cell receptor beta chains in this list originate from one sample, sequenced in a study of blood T cell repertoires in COVID-19. Clones were sequenced by immunoSEQ multiplex PCR, and TCRdb holds only the in-frame ones, with some missing. Here the sample spans a few hundred thousand clones, approximately 84% being singletons. Sequenced sample: PBMCs or T cells enriched from blood (not recorded which). These receptors all come from a woman in her 30s who had recovered from COVID-19.

The rearrangement joins TRBV2 to TRBJ2-7; 10 bases align to TRBD1. The length of the CDR3 is 12 residues. Trimming took 8 bases from V and 6 from J; bases not matched to a gene: 4. Germline V lookup: CDR1 SNHLY, CDR2 FYNNEI. The CDR3 here is CASGQGGSEQYF. The CDR3 region has the DNA TGTGCCAGCGGACAGGGGGGATCCGAGCAGTACTTC.

V is TRBV30 and J is TRBJ1-2; D uncertain. Germline CDR1 and CDR2: GTSNPN and SVGIG (reference sequence). This CDR3 spans 15 amino acids. The germline V and J ends were trimmed by 0 bases and 7 bases, with 18 bases remaining between them. Here the CDR3 reads CAWSVPGYNFGGYTF. The CDR3 DNA follows: TGTGCCTGGAGTGTCCCAGGCTATAATTTTGGTGGCTACACCTTC.

The V gene is TRBV28, the J gene TRBJ2-5; 9 nucleotides match TRBD1. V trimming: 6 bases; J trimming: 7 bases; junction bases outside the gene matches: 12. This CDR3 contains 15 residues. Germline CDR1 and CDR2: MDHEN and SYDVKM. CDR3 residues: CASRGTGRGMGTQYF. In DNA form, the CDR3 reads TGTGCCAGCAGGGGGACAGGGCGAGGAATGGGGACCCAGTACTTC.

The chain recombines TRBV6-5 with TRBJ1-1; tentatively, D is TRBD1 (5 bases). Germline loops: CDR1 MNHEY, CDR2 SVGAGI. The V gene lost 2 bases and the J gene lost 8 bases, with 15 bases spanning the gap. This CDR3 spans 14 amino acids. CDR3 coding DNA: TGTGCCAGCAGTTACAGTGAGGCGGGGCCCGAAGCTTTCTTT. This encodes CASSYSEAGPEAFF.

This clone was counted once. This chain links TRBV7-2 with TRBJ1-2, with a weak D call TRBD1 (6 bases). Between the trimmed V and J ends, which lost 5 bases and 5 bases, there was a span of 21 bases. CDR3 length: 16 amino acids. Germline CDR1 reads SGHTA; CDR2 reads FQGNSA. The CDR3 DNA reads TGTGCCAGCAGCCAAAGAACAGGGCTGGAACCATATGGCTACACCTTC. As protein: CASSQRTGLEPYGYTF.

V is TRBV29-1 and J is TRBJ2-5, with D uncertain. This CDR3 has 14 residues. V gave up 2 bases and J gave up 5 bases, with 15 bases separating them. Germline V gene sequence: CDR1 SQVTM, CDR2 ANQGSEA. The DNA for the CDR3 is TGCAGCGTTGAAATGATATCCCAGGCGGAGACCCAGTACTTC. Its translation is CSVEMISQAETQYF.

This rearrangement joins TRBV3-1 (or the pseudogene TRBV3-2) to TRBJ2-3; perhaps TRBD2 as D (5 bases). Germline V gives CDR1 LGHDT, CDR2 YNNKEL (reference sequence). The CDR3 length is 17 residues. Trimming took 0 bases from V and 0 from J, leaving 13 bases between them. The DNA for the CDR3 is TGTGCCAGCAGCCAAGATCGGGCGGGCAAGAGCACAGATACGCAGTATTTT. Translation gives CASSQDRAGKSTDTQYF.

V usage is TRBV2 and J usage is TRBJ1-4; a possible D gene is TRBD1 (5 bases). The CDR3 is 14 residues long. CDR1 SNHLY and CDR2 FYNNEI come from the germline V gene. Trimming cost V 8 bases and J 0 bases, with 10 bases left between them. The CDR3 DNA follows: TGTGCCAGCGGGGCCGCTTCAACTAATGAAAAACTGTTTTTT. This translates into CASGAASTNEKLFF.

V usage is TRBV18 and J usage is TRBJ2-5; 8 bases agree with TRBD2. This CDR3 is 16 amino acids long. Germline V gives CDR1 KGHSH, CDR2 LQKENI. Unmatched junction bases numbered 3, after V lost 0 bases and J lost 0 bases. The CDR3 sequence is CASSPPSGGYQETQYF. DNA for the CDR3: TGTGCCAGCTCACCACCGAGCGGGGGATACCAAGAGACCCAGTACTTC. Filled out from reference TRBV18 and TRBJ2-5, the complete variable domain reads NAGVMQNPRHLVRRRGQEARLRCSPMKGHSHVYWYRQLPEEGLKFMVYLQKENIIDESGMPKERFSAEFPKEGPSILRIQQVVRGDSAAYFCASSPPSGGYQETQYFGPGTRLLVL.

V and J are TRBV9 and TRBJ1-2; D uncertain. V was pared by 3 bases and J by 3 bases, with 9 bases between. This CDR3 spans 13 amino acids. Germline values: CDR1 SGDLS, CDR2 YYNGEE. The CDR3 DNA is TGTGCCAGCAGCGCCGACACTGACTATGGCTACACCTTC. Translated: CASSADTDYGYTF.

V usage is TRBV6-5 and J usage is TRBJ2-3; TRBD2 matches at 8 bases. CDR3 length: 15 residues. Germline V gene sequence: CDR1 MNHEY, CDR2 SVGAGI. V was clipped by 6 bases and J by 1 base; unmatched bases: 6. DNA for the CDR3: TGTGCCAGCAGCAGAAGCGGGGGTCGCACAGATACGCAGTATTTT. Its translation: CASSRSGGRTDTQYF.

This clone has at least ten counts. V usage is TRBV5-6 and J usage is TRBJ1-2; D might be TRBD1 (6 bases). V lost 2 bases and J 4 bases, leaving 27 bases between the germline ends. The CDR3 contains 19 residues. CDR1 and CDR2 from the germline V gene are SGHDT and YYEEEE. Here the CDR3 DNA reads TGTGCCAGCAGCTTTCCCGAGCAACACCAGACAGGCCTGGGCTATGGCTACACCTTC. This encodes CASSFPEQHQTGLGYGYTF. The whole variable domain, remainder taken from reference TRBV5-6 and TRBJ1-2, is DAGVTQSPTHLIKTRGQQVTLRCSPKSGHDTVSWYQQALGQGPQFIFQYYEEEERQRGNFPDRFSGHQFPNYSSELNVNALLLGDSALYLCASSFPEQHQTGLGYGYTFGSGTRLTVV.

The CDR3 here is CASSRNREQETQYF. The CDR3 DNA reads as TGTGCCAGCAGCAGGAACCGGGAACAAGAGACCCAGTACTTC. The chain uses TRBV5-4 and TRBJ2-5; a weak D match, TRBD2 (5 bases). V was cut by 4 bases and J by 2 bases, with 12 bases left in between. Germline V CDR1 and CDR2: SGHNT, YYREEE (reference sequence). The CDR3 covers 14 residues.

As for this clone: The sample holds other DNA sequences that translate to the same CDR3. The CDR3 DNA is TGTGCCAGCAGCCAAGGTGACAGGGGCCCCTATGGCTACACCTTC. This translates into CASSQGDRGPYGYTF. The chain employs TRBV3-1 (or the pseudogene TRBV3-2) and TRBJ1-2; 8 nucleotides align to TRBD1. The J segment lost 4 bases and the V segment lost 1 base, leaving 5 bases of the junction unmatched. The CDR3 loop spans 15 amino acids. CDR1 is LGHDT, CDR2 YNNKEL, per germline (reference sequence).

This sequence joins TRBV5-1 and TRBJ2-5; D is unclear. Germline V lookup: CDR1 SGHRS, CDR2 YFSETQ. The V and J ends lost 4 bases and 2 bases respectively, with 9 bases between them. This CDR3 has 13 residues. The CDR3 bases are TGCGCCAGCAGCAAAACCAGTCAAGAGACCCAGTACTTC. It is translated as CASSKTSQETQYF. The variable domain in full, with the rest retrieved from reference TRBV5-1 and TRBJ2-5, is KAGVTQTPRYLIKTRGQQVTLSCSPISGHRSVSWYQQTPGQGLQFLFEYFSETQRNKGNFPGRFSGRQFSNSRSEMNVSTLELGDSALYLCASSKTSQETQYFGPGTRLLVL.

This clone was counted once. The rearrangement joins TRBV4-2 to TRBJ2-5; 16 positions agree with TRBD2. The V and J ends lost 5 bases and 1 base, in that order; junction bases with no gene match: 7. The CDR3 sequence is 18 residues long. Germline CDR1 is LGHNA and CDR2 is YNFKEQ. The CDR3 region is CASSTLGTSGGAQETQYF. In DNA, the CDR3 is TGTGCCAGCAGCACCCTGGGGACTAGCGGGGGGGCCCAAGAGACCCAGTACTTC.